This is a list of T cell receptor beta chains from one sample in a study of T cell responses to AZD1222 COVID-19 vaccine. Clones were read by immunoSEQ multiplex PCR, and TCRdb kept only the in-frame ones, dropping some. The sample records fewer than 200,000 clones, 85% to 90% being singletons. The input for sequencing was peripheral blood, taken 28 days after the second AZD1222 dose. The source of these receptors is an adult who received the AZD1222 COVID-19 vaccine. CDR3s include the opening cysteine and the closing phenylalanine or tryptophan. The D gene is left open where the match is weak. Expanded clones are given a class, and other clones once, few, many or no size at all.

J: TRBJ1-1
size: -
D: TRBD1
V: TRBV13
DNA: TGTGCCAGCAGCGCGAGCCTTGGGACAGGGAACACTGAAGCTTTCTTT
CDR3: CASSASLGTGNTEAFF

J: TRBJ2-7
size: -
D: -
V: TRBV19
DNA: TGTGCCAGTAGTATAGGGTCGGTGGCGGACAGAAACTCCTACGAGCAGTACTTC
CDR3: CASSIGSVADRNSYEQYF

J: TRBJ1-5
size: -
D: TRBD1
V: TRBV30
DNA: TGTGCCTCCGCGACAGGGGTTAACCAGCCCCAGCATTTT
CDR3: CASATGVNQPQHF

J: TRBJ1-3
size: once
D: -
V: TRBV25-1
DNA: TGTGCCAGCAGTGAATGGCCGTCTGGAAACACCATATATTTT
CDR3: CASSEWPSGNTIYF

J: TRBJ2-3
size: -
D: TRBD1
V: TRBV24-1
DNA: TGTGCCACCAGTGATCTACAGGGGATGGGGACAGATACGCAGTATTTT
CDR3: CATSDLQGMGTDTQYF

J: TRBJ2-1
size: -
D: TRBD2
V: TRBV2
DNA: TGTGCCAGGAAGCTAGCGGGGGTTCTTAATGAGCAGTTCTTC
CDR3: CARKLAGVLNEQFF

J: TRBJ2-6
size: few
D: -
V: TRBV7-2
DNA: TGTGCCAGCAGCCCTCGAATCCAGAGCTCTGGGGCCAACGTCCTGACTTTC
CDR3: CASSPRIQSSGANVLTF

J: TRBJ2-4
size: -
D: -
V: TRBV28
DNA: TGTGCCAGCGGATACAGGAAACTAGCCAAAAACATTCAGTACTTC
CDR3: CASGYRKLAKNIQYF

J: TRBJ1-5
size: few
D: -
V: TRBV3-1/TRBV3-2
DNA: TGTGCCAGCAGCCAAGACCGGAATCAGCCCCAGCATTTT
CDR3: CASSQDRNQPQHF

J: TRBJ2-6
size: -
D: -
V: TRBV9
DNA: TGTGCCAGCAGCGGGGAGTCTGGGGCCAACGTCCTGACTTTC
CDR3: CASSGESGANVLTF

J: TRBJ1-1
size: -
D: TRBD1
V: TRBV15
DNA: TGTGCCACCAGCAGAGATAGACAGGGGGACACTGAAGCTTTCTTT
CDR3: CATSRDRQGDTEAFF

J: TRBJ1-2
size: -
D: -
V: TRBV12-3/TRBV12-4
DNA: TGTGCCAGCAGCCGGGCCGCCTATGGCTACACCTTC
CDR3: CASSRAAYGYTF

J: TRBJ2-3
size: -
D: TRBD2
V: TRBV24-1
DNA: TGTGCCACCAGTGATTGGACTAGCGGGGCCACAGATACGCAGTATTTT
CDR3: CATSDWTSGATDTQYF

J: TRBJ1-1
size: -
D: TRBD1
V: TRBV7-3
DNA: TGTGCCAGCAGCAAAAGGGCAGGGGGTACTGAAGCTTTCTTT
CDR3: CASSKRAGGTEAFF

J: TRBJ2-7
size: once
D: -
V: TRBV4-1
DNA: TGCGCCAGCAGCCAGTCCGACAGTTACGAGCAGTACTTC
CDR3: CASSQSDSYEQYF

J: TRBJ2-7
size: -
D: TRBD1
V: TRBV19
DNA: TGTGCCAGTAGTATAGATTCAGGGACAGGGGCGGCCGAGCAGTACTTC
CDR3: CASSIDSGTGAAEQYF

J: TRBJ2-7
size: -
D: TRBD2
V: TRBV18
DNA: TGTGCCAGCTCCCCCGGGGGGGTGCACGAGCAGTACTTC
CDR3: CASSPGGVHEQYF

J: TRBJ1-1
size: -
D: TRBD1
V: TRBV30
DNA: TGTGCCTGGAGTGGGGGACAGGGGGCGCGTACTGAAGCTTTCTTT
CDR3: CAWSGGQGARTEAFF

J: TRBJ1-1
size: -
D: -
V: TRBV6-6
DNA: TGTGCCAGCAGTCGAAAGTCGGGCAGGGAAGACACTGAAGCTTTCTTT
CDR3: CASSRKSGREDTEAFF

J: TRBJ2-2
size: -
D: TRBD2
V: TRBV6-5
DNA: TGTGCCAGCAGTTATTTTCCGGGGGGAGATACCGGGGAGCTGTTTTTT
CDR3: CASSYFPGGDTGELFF

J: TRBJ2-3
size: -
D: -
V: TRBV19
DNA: TGTGCCAGTACCAATGTAGGGGATGCAGATACGCAGTATTTT
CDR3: CASTNVGDADTQYF

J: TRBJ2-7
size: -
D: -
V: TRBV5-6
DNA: TGTGCCAGCACCCCGGTGAGGGGAGGACACGAGCAGTACTTC
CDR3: CASTPVRGGHEQYF

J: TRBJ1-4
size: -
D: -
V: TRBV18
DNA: TGTGCCAGCTCACCGGGGAGCTTGGCTAATGAAAAACTGTTTTTT
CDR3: CASSPGSLANEKLFF

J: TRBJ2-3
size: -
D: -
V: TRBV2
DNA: TGTGCCAGCAGTTTAGCCTCCCCGCAGTATTTT
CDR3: CASSLASPQYF

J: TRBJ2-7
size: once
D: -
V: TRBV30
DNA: TGTGCCTGGAGTGTACACCTCCCGGGGGAGCAGTACTTC
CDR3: CAWSVHLPGEQYF

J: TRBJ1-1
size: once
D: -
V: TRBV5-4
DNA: TGTGCCAGCAGCTTAAGAAGGGGAAATTGGCAAATTGCTTTCTTT
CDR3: CASSLRRGNWQIAFF

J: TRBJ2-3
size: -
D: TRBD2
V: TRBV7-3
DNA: TGTGCCAGCAGCTCCCGACCGTGGGGACTAGCGGGGGGCACAGATACGCAGTATTTT
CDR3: CASSSRPWGLAGGTDTQYF